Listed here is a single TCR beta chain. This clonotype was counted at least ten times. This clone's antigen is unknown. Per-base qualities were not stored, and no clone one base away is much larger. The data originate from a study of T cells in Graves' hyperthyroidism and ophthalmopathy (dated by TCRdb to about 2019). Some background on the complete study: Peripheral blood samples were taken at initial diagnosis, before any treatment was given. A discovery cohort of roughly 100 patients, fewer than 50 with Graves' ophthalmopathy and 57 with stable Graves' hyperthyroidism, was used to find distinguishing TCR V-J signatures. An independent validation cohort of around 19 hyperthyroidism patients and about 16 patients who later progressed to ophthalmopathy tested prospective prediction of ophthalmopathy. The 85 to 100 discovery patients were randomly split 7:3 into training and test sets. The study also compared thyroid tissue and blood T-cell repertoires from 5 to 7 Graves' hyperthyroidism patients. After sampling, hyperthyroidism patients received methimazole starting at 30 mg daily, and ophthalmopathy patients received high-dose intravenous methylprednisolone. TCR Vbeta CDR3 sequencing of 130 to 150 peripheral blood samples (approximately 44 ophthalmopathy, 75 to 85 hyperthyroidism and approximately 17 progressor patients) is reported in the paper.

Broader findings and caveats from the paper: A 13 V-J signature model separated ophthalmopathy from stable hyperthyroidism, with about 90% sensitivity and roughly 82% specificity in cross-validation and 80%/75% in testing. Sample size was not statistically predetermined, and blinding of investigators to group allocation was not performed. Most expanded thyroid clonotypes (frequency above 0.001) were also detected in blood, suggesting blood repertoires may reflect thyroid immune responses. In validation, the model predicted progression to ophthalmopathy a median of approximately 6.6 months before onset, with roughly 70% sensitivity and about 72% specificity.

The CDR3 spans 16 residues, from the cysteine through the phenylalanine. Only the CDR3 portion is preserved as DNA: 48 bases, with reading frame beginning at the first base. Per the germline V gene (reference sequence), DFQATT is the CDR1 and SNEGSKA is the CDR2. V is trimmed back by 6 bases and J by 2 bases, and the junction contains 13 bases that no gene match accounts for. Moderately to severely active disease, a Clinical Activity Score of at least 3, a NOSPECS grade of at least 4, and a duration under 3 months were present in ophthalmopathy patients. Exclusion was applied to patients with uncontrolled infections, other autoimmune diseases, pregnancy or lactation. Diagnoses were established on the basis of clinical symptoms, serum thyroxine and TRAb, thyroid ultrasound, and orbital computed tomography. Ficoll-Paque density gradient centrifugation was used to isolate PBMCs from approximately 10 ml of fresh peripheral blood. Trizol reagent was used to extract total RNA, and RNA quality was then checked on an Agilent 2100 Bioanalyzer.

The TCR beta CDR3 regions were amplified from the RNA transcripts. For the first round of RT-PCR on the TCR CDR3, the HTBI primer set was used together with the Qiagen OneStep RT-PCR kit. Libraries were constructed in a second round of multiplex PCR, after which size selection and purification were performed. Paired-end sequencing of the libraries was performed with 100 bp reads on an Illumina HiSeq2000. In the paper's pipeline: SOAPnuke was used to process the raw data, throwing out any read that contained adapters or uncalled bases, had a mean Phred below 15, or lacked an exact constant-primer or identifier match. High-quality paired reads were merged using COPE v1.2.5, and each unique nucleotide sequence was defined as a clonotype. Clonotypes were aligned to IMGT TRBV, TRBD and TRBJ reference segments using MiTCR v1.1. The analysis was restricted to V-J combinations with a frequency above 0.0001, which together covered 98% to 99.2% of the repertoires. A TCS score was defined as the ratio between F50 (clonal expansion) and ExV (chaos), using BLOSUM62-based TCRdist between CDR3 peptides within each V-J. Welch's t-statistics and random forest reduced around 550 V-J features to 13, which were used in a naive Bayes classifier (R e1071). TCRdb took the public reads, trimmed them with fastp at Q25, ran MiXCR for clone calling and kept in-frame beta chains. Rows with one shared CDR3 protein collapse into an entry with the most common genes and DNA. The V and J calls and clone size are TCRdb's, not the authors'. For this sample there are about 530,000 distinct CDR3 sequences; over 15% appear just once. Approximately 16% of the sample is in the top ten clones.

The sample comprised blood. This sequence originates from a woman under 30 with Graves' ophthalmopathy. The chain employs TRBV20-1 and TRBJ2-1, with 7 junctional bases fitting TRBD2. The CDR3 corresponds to CSAPKIREAAYNEQFF. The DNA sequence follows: TGCAGTGCCCCAAAAATCCGGGAGGCAGCCTACAATGAGCAGTTCTTC.